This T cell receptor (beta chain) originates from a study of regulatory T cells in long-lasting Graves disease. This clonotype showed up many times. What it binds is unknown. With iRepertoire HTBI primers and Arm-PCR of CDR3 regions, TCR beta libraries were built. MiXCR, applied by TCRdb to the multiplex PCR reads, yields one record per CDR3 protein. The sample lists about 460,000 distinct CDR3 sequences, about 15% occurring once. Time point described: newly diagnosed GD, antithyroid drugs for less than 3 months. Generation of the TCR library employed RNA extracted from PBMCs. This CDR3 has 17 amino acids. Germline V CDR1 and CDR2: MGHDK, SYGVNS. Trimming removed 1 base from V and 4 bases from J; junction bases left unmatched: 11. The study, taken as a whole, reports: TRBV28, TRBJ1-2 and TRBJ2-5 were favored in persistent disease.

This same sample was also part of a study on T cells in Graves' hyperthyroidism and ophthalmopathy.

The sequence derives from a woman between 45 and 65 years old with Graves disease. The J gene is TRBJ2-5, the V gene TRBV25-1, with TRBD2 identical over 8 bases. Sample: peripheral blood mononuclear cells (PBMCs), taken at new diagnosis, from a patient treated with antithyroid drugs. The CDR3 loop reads CASSELVVAGLGETQYF. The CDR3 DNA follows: TGTGCCAGCAGTGAATTAGTGGTAGCGGGATTGGGAGAGACCCAGTACTTC.